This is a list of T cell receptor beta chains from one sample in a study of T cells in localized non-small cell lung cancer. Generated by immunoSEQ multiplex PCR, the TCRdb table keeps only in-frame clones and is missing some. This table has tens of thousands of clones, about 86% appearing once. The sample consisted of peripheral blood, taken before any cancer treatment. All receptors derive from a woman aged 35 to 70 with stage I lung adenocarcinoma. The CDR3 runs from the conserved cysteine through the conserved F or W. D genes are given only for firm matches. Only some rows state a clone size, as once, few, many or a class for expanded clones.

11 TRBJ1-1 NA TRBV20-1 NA CSAQTQGPAFF TGCAGTGCCCAGACACAGGGACCAGCTTTCTTT
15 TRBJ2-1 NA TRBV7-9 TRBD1 CASSRNRTGRNEQFF TGTGCCAGCAGCCGTAACCGGACAGGGCGGAATGAGCAGTTCTTC
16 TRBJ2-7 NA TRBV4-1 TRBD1 CASSQGDRDRTYEQYF TGCGCCAGCAGCCAAGGAGACCGGGACAGAACCTACGAGCAGTACTTC
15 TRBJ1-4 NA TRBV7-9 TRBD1 CASSLVQGGNEKLFF TGTGCCAGCAGCTTAGTTCAGGGGGGAAATGAAAAACTGTTTTTT
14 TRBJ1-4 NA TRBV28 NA CASSLGGAGEKLFF TGTGCCAGCAGTTTAGGGGGCGCCGGGGAAAAACTGTTTTTT
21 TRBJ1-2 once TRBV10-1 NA CASSEWWADLPQMPLLYGYTF TGCGCCAGCAGTGAGTGGTGGGCAGATCTTCCCCAAATGCCCCTGCTCTATGGCTACACCTTC
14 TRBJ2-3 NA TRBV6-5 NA CASSYSKPIDTQYF TGTGCCAGCAGTTACTCGAAGCCAATCGATACGCAGTATTTT
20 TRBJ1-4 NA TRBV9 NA CASSVSGEKSQSRENEKLFF TGTGCCAGCAGCGTATCTGGGGAGAAGAGCCAGTCTCGAGAGAATGAAAAACTGTTTTTT
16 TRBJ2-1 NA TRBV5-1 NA CASSFLSEGAYNEQFF TGCGCCAGCAGCTTTCTTTCCGAGGGGGCCTACAATGAGCAGTTCTTC
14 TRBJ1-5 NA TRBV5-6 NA CASSLSSSNQPQHF TGTGCCAGCAGCTTGTCCAGTAGTAATCAGCCCCAGCATTTT
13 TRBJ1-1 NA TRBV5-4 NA CASSSGLYTEAFF TGTGCCAGCAGCTCGGGACTTTACACTGAAGCTTTCTTT
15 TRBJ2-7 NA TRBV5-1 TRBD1 CASSIGTGLTYEQYF TGCGCCAGCAGCATAGGGACAGGACTTACCTACGAGCAGTACTTC
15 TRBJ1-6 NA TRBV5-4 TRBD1 CASSQERGLSSPLHF TGCGCCAGCAGCCAGGAAAGGGGGCTGAGCTCACCCCTCCACTTT
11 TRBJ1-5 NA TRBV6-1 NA CASTEGGPQHF TGTGCCAGCACCGAGGGTGGGCCCCAGCATTTT
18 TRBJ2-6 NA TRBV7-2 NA CASSLQAGDGSGANVLTF TGTGCCAGCAGCTTACAAGCAGGGGACGGCTCTGGGGCCAACGTCCTGACTTTC
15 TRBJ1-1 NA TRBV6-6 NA CASRKGQLMNTEAFF TGTGCCAGCAGAAAAGGACAGCTCATGAACACTGAAGCTTTCTTT
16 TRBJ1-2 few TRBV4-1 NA CASSQEWGASIGGYTF TGCGCCAGCAGCCAAGAGTGGGGGGCATCTATAGGAGGCTACACCTTC
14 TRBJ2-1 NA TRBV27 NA CASSLWDKYNEQFF TGTGCCAGCAGTCTCTGGGACAAATACAATGAGCAGTTCTTC
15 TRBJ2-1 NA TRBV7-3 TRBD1 CASSPGQGNYNEQFF TGTGCCAGCAGCCCCGGACAGGGTAACTACAATGAGCAGTTCTTC
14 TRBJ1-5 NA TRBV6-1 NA CASSDSWGYQPQHF TGTGCCAGCAGTGATAGTTGGGGGTATCAGCCCCAGCATTTT
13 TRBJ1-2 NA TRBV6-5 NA CASTEGQRYGYTF TGTGCCAGCACCGAAGGGCAACGGTATGGCTACACCTTC
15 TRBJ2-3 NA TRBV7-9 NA CASSGLWGGMDTQYF TGTGCCAGCAGCGGCCTCTGGGGCGGGATGGATACGCAGTATTTT
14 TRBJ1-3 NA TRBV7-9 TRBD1 CASSQDRVGNTIYF TGTGCCAGCAGCCAGGACAGGGTCGGAAACACCATATATTTT
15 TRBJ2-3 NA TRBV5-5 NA CASSLDVLGTDTQYF TGTGCCAGCAGCTTGGATGTACTAGGAACAGATACGCAGTATTTT
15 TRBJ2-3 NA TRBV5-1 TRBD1 CASCQRDRTTDTQYF TGCGCCAGCTGTCAACGGGACAGGACAACAGATACGCAGTATTTT
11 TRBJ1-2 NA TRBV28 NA CASSLRDGYTF TGTGCCAGCAGTTTAAGGGATGGCTACACCTTC
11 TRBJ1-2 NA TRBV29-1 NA CSVERSGGYTF TGCAGCGTTGAACGGAGTGGGGGCTACACCTTC
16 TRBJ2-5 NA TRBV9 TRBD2 CASSPAGRGGRETQYF TGTGCCAGCAGCCCCGCGGGGCGGGGGGGCCGGGAGACCCAGTACTTC
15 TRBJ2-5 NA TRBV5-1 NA CASSLAGDHAETQYF TGCGCCAGCAGCTTGGCCGGAGACCACGCGGAGACCCAGTACTTC
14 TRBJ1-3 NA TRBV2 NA CASSRGQRGNTIYF TGTGCCAGCAGCCGTGGACAGAGGGGAAACACCATATATTTT
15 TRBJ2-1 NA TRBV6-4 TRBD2 CASSAETSGSNEQFF TGTGCCAGCAGTGCTGAGACTAGCGGGTCCAATGAGCAGTTCTTC
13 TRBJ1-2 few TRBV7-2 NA CASSFSPRYGYTF TGTGCCAGCAGCTTTTCCCCCCGCTATGGCTACACCTTC
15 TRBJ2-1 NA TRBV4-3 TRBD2 CASSPRGDSYNEQFF TGCGCCAGCAGCCCGCGGGGGGACTCCTACAATGAGCAGTTCTTC
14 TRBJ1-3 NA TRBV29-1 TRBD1 CSASGQGSGNTIYF TGCAGCGCTTCGGGACAGGGATCGGGAAACACCATATATTTT
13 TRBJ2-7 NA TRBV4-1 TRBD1 CASSQTGGSEQYF TGCGCCAGCAGCCAGACAGGGGGCAGCGAGCAGTACTTC
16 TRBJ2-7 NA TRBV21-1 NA CASSKVDRGTSYEQYF TGTGCCAGCAGCAAAGTCGACAGGGGGACTTCCTACGAGCAGTACTTC
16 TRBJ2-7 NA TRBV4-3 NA CASSQDSLAQSYEQYF TGCGCCAGCAGCCAAGATAGTTTAGCACAATCCTACGAGCAGTACTTC
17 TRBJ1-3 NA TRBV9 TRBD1 CASSAQGAPSSGNTIYF TGTGCCAGCAGCGCACAGGGGGCCCCGAGCTCTGGAAACACCATATATTTT
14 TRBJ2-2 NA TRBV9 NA CASSVGGEAGELFF TGTGCCAGCAGCGTTGGTGGGGAGGCCGGGGAGCTGTTTTTT
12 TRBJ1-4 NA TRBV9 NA CASSRGGPGLFF TGTGCCAGCAGCCGGGGGGGCCCCGGGTTGTTTTTT
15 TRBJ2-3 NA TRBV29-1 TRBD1 CSVATGTGNRGTQYF TGCAGCGTAGCAACCGGGACAGGGAACCGGGGTACGCAGTATTTT
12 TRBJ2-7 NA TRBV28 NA CASSRGSYEQYF TGTGCCAGCAGTAGGGGTAGCTACGAGCAGTACTTC
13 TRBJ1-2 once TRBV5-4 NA CASSLALNYGYTF TGTGCCAGCAGCTTGGCCTTGAACTATGGCTACACCTTC
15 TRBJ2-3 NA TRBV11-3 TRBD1 CASSRSRGNTDTQYF TGTGCCAGCAGCAGATCCAGGGGGAACACAGATACGCAGTATTTT
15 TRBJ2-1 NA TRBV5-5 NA CASSFDGNPYNEQFF TGTGCCAGCAGCTTCGACGGAAACCCCTACAATGAGCAGTTCTTC
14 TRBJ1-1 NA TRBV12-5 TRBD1 CASGYGQGGAEAFF TGTGCTAGTGGTTACGGACAGGGGGGGGCTGAAGCTTTCTTT
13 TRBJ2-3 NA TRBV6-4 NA CASSEGSTDTQYF TGTGCCAGCAGTGAAGGATCCACAGATACGCAGTATTTT
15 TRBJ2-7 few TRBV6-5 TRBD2 CASSPPGLAVHEQYF TGTGCCAGCAGTCCCCCGGGACTAGCGGTTCACGAGCAGTACTTC
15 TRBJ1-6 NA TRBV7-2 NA CASSLAGGHISPLHF TGTGCCAGCAGCTTAGCGGGGGGGCATATTTCACCCCTCCACTTT
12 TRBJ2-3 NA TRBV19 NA CASSYSHDTQYF TGTGCCAGCAGTTACTCCCACGATACGCAGTATTTT
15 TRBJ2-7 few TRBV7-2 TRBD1 CASSLVGQGAGEQYF TGTGCCAGCAGCTTAGTGGGACAGGGGGCGGGCGAGCAGTACTTC
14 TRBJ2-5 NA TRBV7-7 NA CASSLGGAGGTQYF TGTGCCAGCAGCTTAGGAGGGGCCGGAGGGACCCAGTACTTC
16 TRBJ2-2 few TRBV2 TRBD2 CASRGGWSRDTGELFF TGTGCCAGCAGGGGGGGGTGGTCCAGGGACACCGGGGAGCTGTTTTTT
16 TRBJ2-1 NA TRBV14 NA CASSQVSFRSYNEQFF TGTGCCAGCAGCCAAGTTAGCTTTAGGTCCTACAATGAGCAGTTCTTC